A selection of T cell receptor beta chains follows, all from one sample in a study of early T cells in non-severe SARS-CoV-2 infection. One entry per CDR3 protein, called by TCRdb with MiXCR from the 5' RACE reads. The sample has some 25,000 distinct CDR3 sequences, about 4% seen once; the top ten hold 10%. The sequenced sample consisted of whole blood. The source is an adult who was a healthcare worker with PCR-confirmed SARS-CoV-2 infection or an uninfected control (not recorded which). The CDR3 runs from the conserved cysteine through the conserved F or W. The D gene is left open where the match is weak. Clone size, where shown, is once, few, many, or a class for clones that have expanded.

abundance | j_gene | v_gene | d_gene | CDR3aa | CDR3nt
many | TRBJ2-1 | TRBV24-1 | . | CATSDLRLAEQFF | TGTGCCACCAGTGATTTGCGGCTAGCGGAGCAGTTCTTC
medium-sized | TRBJ1-2 | TRBV27 | . | CASSYSQGNYGYTF | TGTGCCAGCAGTTATTCTCAGGGAAACTATGGCTACACCTTC
many | TRBJ1-2 | TRBV7-2 | . | CASSLGQSALYGYTF | TGTGCCAGCAGCTTAGGGCAGTCCGCGCTCTATGGCTACACCTTC
many | TRBJ1-3 | TRBV21-1 | . | CASGTLTGSTGNTIYF | TGTGCCAGCGGGACTTTAACAGGGAGCACTGGAAACACCATATATTTT
many | TRBJ2-7 | TRBV20-1 | TRBD2 | CSATLGRELNEQYF | TGCAGTGCTACCCTCGGGCGGGAGCTCAACGAGCAGTACTTC
. | TRBJ1-2 | TRBV10-1 | . | CASSESLNYGYTF | TGCGCCAGCAGTGAGTCGCTAAACTATGGCTACACCTTC
many | TRBJ2-1 | TRBV12-3/TRBV12-4 | TRBD2 | CASSPDGLAGGPRFF | TGTGCCAGCTCGCCGGACGGTCTAGCGGGAGGGCCCAGGTTCTTC
. | TRBJ2-1 | TRBV2 | TRBD2 | CASSLAAVYNEQFF | TGTGCCAGCAGTCTAGCGGCAGTATACAATGAGCAGTTCTTC
many | TRBJ2-7 | TRBV20-1 | . | CSAGPFAYEQYF | TGCAGTGCTGGCCCCTTTGCGTACGAGCAGTACTTC
many | TRBJ2-3 | TRBV25-1 | . | CASSESWGRTDTQYF | TGTGCCAGCAGTGAATCCTGGGGCCGCACAGATACGCAGTATTTT
many | TRBJ2-1 | TRBV7-9 | . | CASSPGQGARLAGDNEQFF | TGTGCCAGCAGCCCTGGACAGGGGGCGCGTCTAGCGGGGGACAATGAGCAGTTCTTC
many | TRBJ2-7 | TRBV20-1 | . | CSARDPAEQYF | TGCAGTGCTAGAGATCCGGCAGAGCAGTACTTC
many | TRBJ1-1 | TRBV29-1 | TRBD1 | CSVEGGGGTAFF | TGCAGCGTTGAAGGAGGGGGCGGCACAGCTTTCTTT
medium-sized | TRBJ2-7 | TRBV28 | . | CASSSLPQGREKGFYEQYF | TGTGCCAGCAGTTCCTTACCCCAAGGGAGAGAAAAGGGGTTCTACGAGCAGTACTTC
many | TRBJ1-2 | TRBV30 | . | CAWTGIYYGYTF | TGTGCCTGGACAGGGATTTACTATGGCTACACCTTC
many | TRBJ2-1 | TRBV7-9 | TRBD2 | CATETSGRTEQFF | TGTGCCACCGAGACTAGCGGGAGGACGGAGCAGTTCTTC
many | TRBJ2-4 | TRBV6-2/TRBV6-3 | . | CASSSLAKNIQYF | TGTGCCAGCAGTAGTCTAGCCAAAAACATTCAGTACTTC
many | TRBJ2-3 | TRBV25-1 | . | CASSPQLDTQYF | TGTGCCAGCAGTCCGCAGCTAGATACGCAGTATTTT
. | TRBJ2-2 | TRBV11-2 | . | CASSFKANTGELFF | TGTGCCAGCAGCTTCAAGGCGAACACCGGGGAGCTGTTTTTT
many | TRBJ2-7 | TRBV4-3 | . | CASSQDQGVGPRYF | TGCGCCAGCAGCCAAGATCAAGGGGTGGGCCCGCGGTACTTC
few | TRBJ2-5 | TRBV28 | TRBD1 | CASSLSWGQQETQYF | TGTGCCAGCAGTTTATCCTGGGGACAGCAAGAGACCCAGTACTTC
few | TRBJ1-2 | TRBV28 | . | CASRSTGTTSNYGYTF | TGTGCCAGCAGATCAACAGGGACTACCTCCAACTATGGCTACACCTTC
. | TRBJ1-2 | TRBV7-2 | . | CASSRDSNYGYTF | TGTGCCAGCAGCCGGGACTCTAACTATGGCTACACCTTC
few | TRBJ2-3 | TRBV27 | . | CASSSAPSPAQYF | TGTGCCAGCAGTTCGGCCCCTAGCCCGGCGCAGTATTTT
. | TRBJ1-5 | TRBV19 | . | CASRRTVSNQPQHF | TGTGCCAGTAGGCGGACGGTTAGCAATCAGCCCCAGCATTTT